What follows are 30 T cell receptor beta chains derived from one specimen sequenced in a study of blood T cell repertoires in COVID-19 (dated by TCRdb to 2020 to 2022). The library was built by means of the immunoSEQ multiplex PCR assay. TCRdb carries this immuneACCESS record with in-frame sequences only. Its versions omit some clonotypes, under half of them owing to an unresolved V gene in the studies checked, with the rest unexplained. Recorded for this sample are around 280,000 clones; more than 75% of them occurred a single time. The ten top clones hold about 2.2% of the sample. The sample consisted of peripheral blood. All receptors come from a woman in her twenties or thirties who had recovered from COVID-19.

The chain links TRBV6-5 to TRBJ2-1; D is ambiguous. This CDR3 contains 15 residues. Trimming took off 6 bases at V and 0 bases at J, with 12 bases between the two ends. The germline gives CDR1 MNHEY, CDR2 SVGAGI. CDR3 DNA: TGTGCCAGCAGCCCATCTTACAGCTCCTACAATGAGCAGTTCTTC. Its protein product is CASSPSYSSYNEQFF.

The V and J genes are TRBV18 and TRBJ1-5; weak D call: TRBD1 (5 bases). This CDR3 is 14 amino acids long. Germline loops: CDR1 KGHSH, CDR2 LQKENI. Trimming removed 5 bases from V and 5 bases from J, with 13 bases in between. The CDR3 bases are TGTGCCAGCTCAAGGCAGGGCCTTCATCAGCCCCAGCATTTT. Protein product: CASSRQGLHQPQHF.

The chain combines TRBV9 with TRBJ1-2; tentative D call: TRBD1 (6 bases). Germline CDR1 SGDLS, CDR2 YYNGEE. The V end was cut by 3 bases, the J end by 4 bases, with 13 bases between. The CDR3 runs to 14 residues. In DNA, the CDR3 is TGTGCCAGCAGCGGCAGGTTGGGGGCCTATGGCTACACCTTC. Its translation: CASSGRLGAYGYTF.

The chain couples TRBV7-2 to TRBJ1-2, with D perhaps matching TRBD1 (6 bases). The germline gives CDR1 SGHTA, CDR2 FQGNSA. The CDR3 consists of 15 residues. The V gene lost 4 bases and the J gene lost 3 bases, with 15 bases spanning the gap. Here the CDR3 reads CASSSGRGAHYGYTF. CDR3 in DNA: TGTGCCAGCAGCTCTGGGAGGGGGGCCCACTATGGCTACACCTTC. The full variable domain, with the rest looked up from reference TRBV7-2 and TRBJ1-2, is GAGVSQSPSNKVTEKGKDVELRCDPISGHTALYWYRQSLGQGLEFLIYFQGNSAPDKSGLPSDRFSAERTGGSVSTLTIQRTQQEDSAVYLCASSSGRGAHYGYTFGSGTRLTVV.

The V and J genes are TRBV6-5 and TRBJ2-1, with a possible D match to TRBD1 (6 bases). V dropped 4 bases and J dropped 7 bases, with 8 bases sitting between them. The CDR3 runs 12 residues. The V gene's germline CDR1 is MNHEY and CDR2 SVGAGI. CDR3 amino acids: CASSSQGNEQFF. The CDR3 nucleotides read TGTGCCAGCAGTTCTCAGGGGAATGAGCAGTTCTTC.

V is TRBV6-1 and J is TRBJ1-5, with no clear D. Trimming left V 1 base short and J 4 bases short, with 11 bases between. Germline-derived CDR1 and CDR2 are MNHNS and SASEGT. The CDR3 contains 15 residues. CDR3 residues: CASSEDSGFNQPQHF. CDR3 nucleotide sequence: TGTGCCAGCAGTGAAGATTCAGGCTTTAATCAGCCCCAGCATTTT.

The CDR3 reads CASSLAGTSSADTQYF. DNA for the CDR3: TGTGCCAGCAGCTTAGCCGGGACTAGTAGCGCAGATACGCAGTATTTT. The chain has TRBV7-9 and TRBJ2-3; 8 bases agree with TRBD2. This CDR3 comprises 16 residues. CDR1 and CDR2 from the germline V gene are SEHNR and FQNEAQ (reference sequence). Trimming took 0 bases from V and 4 from J; bases not matched to a gene: 6.

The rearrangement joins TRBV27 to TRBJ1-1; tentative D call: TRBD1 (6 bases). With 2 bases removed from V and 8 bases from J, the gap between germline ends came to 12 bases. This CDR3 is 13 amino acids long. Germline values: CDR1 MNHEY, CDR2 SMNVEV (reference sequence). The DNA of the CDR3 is TGTGCCAGCAGTTTAACTGGACAGACAGAAGCTTTCTTT. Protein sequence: CASSLTGQTEAFF.

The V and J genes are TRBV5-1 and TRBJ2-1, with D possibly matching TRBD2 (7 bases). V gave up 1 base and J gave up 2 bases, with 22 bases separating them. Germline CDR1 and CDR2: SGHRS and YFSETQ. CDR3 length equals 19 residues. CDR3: CASSLLVPGGLTAYNEQFF. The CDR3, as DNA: TGCGCCAGCAGCTTGTTGGTGCCGGGGGGCTTAACCGCCTACAATGAGCAGTTCTTC.

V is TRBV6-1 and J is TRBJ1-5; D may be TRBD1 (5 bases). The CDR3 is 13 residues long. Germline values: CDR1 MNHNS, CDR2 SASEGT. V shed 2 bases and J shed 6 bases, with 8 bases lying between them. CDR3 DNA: TGTGCCAGCAGTGAAATGGGGGGTCAGCCCCAGCATTTT. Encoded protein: CASSEMGGQPQHF.

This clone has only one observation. CDR3 loop: CASSFPPGGFWTQYF. As DNA, the CDR3 is TGTGCCAGCAGCTTCCCGCCGGGGGGGTTCTGGACCCAGTACTTC. V gene TRBV7-9 combines with J gene TRBJ2-5, with 8 bases matching TRBD2. Trimming at V came to 3 bases and at J to 7 bases, leaving 10 bases not matched to a gene. This CDR3 is built from 15 residues. Germline loops: CDR1 SEHNR, CDR2 FQNEAQ (reference sequence).

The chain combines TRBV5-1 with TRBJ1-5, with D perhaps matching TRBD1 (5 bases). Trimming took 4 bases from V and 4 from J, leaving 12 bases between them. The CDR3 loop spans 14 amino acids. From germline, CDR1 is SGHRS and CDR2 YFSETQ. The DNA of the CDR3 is TGCGCCAGCAGCGCGGGACCAAGTAATCAGCCCCAGCATTTT. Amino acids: CASSAGPSNQPQHF.

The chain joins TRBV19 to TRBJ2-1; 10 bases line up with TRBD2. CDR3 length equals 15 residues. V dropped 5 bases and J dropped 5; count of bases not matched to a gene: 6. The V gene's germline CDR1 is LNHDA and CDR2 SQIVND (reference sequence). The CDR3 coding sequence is TGTGCCAGTAGTCCCCAAGCGGGAGGGCACAATGAGCAGTTCTTC. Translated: CASSPQAGGHNEQFF.

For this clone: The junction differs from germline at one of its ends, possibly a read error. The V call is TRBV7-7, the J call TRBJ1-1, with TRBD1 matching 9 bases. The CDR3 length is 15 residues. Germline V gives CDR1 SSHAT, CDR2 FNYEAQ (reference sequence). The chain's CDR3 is CASSPIWDRDTEAFF. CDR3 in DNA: TGTGCTAGCAGCCCGATATGGGACAGGGACACTGAAGCTTTCTTT.

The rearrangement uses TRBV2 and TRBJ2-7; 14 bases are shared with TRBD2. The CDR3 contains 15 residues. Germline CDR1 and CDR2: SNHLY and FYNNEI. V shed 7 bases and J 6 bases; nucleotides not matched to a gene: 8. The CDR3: CASIGTSGSPGEQYF. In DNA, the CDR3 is TGTGCCAGCATTGGGACTAGCGGGAGTCCGGGCGAGCAGTACTTC.

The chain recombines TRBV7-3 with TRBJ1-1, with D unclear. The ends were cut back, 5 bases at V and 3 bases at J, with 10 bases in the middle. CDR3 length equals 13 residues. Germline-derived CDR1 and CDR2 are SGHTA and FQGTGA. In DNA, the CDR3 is TGTGCCAGCAGCCCCGCGAGGGACACTGAAGCTTTCTTT. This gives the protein CASSPARDTEAFF. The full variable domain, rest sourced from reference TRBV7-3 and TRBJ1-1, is GAGVSQTPSNKVTEKGKYVELRCDPISGHTALYWYRQSLGQGPEFLIYFQGTGAADDSGLPNDRFFAVRPEGSVSTLKIQRTERGDSAVYLCASSPARDTEAFFGQGTRLTVV.

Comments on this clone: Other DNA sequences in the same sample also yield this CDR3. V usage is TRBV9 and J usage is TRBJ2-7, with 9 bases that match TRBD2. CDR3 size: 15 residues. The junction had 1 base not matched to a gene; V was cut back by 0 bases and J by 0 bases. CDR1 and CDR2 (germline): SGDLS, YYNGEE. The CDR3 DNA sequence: TGTGCCAGCAGCGTAGGACTAGCGGACTCCTACGAGCAGTACTTC. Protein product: CASSVGLADSYEQYF.

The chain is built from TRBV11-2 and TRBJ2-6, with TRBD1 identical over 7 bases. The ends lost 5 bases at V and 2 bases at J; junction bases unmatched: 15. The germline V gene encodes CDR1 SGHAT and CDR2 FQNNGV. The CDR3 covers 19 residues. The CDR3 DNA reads TGTGCCAGCAGCATACGGCCGGGACAGAACATCGCTGGGGCCAACGTCCTGACTTTC. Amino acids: CASSIRPGQNIAGANVLTF.

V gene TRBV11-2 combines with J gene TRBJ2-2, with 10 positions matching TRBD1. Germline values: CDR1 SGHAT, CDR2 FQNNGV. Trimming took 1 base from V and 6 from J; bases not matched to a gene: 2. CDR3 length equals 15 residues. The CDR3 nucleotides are TGTGCCAGCAGCTTAGCCGGGACAGGGGCCGGGGAGCTGTTTTTT. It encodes CASSLAGTGAGELFF.

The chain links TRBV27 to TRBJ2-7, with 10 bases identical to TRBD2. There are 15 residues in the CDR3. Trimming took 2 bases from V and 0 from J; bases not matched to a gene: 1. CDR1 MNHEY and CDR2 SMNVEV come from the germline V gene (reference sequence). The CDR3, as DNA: TGTGCCAGCAGTTTAGGACTAGCGGTCTCCTACGAGCAGTACTTC. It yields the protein CASSLGLAVSYEQYF.

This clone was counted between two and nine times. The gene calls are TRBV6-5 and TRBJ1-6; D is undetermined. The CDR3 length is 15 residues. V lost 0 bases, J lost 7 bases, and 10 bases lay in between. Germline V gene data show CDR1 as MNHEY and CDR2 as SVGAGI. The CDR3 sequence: CASSYSLSGNSPLHF. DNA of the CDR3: TGTGCCAGCAGTTACTCGCTTAGCGGGAATTCACCCCTCCACTTT.

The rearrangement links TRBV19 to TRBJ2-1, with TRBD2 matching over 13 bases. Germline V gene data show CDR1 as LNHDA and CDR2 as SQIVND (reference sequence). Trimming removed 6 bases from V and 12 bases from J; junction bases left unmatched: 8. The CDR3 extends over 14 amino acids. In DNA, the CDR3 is TGTGCCAGTAGCCGTACTAGCGGGAGGGTCGGGCAGTTCTTC. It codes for CASSRTSGRVGQFF.

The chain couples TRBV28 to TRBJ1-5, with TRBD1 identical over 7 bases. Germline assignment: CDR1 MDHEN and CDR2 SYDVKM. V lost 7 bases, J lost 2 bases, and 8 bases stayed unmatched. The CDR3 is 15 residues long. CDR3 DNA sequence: TGTGCCAGCACCAAAAGCGACAGGGGCAATCAGCCCCAGCATTTT. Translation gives CASTKSDRGNQPQHF.

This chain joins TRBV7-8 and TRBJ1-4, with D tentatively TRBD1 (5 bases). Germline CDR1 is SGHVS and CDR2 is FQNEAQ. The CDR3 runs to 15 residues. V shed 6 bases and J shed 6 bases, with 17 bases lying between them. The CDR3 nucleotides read TGTGCCAGCAGTTTAAGATCAGGGTTCGATGAAAAACTGTTTTTT. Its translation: CASSLRSGFDEKLFF.

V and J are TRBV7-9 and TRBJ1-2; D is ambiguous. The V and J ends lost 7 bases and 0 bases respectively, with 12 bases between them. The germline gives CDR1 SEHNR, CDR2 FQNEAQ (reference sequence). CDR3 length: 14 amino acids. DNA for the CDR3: TGTGCCAGCATCGGTACAGACGCTAACTATGGCTACACCTTC. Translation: CASIGTDANYGYTF.

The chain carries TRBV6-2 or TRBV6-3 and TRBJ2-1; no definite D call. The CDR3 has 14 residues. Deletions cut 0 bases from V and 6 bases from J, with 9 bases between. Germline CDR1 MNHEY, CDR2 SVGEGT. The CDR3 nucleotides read TGTGCCAGCAGTTACTCGAGACTCCTCAATGAGCAGTTCTTC. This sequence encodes CASSYSRLLNEQFF.

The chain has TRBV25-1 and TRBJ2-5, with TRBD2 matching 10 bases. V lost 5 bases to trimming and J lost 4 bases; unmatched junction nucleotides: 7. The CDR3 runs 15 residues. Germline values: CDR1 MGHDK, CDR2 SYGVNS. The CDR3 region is CASSPLAGVGETQYF. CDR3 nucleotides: TGTGCCAGCAGTCCCCTAGCGGGAGTGGGAGAGACCCAGTACTTC.

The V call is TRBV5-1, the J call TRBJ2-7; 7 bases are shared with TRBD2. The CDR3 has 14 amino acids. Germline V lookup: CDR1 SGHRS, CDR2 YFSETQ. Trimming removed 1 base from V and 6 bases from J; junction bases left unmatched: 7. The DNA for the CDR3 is TGCGCCAGCAGCTTGTGGGGAGGGTTAGGCGAGCAGTACTTC. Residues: CASSLWGGLGEQYF.

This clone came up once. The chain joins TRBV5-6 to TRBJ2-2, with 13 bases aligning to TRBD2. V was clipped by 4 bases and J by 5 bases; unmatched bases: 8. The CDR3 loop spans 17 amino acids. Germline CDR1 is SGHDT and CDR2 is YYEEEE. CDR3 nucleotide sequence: TGTGCCAGCAGCCCTACTAGCGGGAGGGCCTCAACCGGGGAGCTGTTTTTT. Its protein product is CASSPTSGRASTGELFF.

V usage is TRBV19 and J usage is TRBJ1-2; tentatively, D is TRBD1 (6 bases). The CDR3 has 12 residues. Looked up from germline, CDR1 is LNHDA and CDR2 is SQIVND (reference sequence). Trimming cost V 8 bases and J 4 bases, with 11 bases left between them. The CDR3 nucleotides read TGTGCCAGTGCCCGGGACACCTATGGCTACACCTTC. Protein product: CASARDTYGYTF.